A selection of T cell receptor beta chains follows, all from one sample in a study of blood T cells in healthy people across ages. MiXCR, run by TCRdb on the 5' RACE reads, gives a single entry per CDR3 protein. Among under 850,000 distinct CDR3 sequences listed, around 36% were seen once. The sequenced material came from blood. The origin of the receptors is a man between 18 and 29 years old in good health. Each CDR3 is given with its conserved first and last residue. The D gene is left open where the match is weak. Clone size, where shown, is once, few, many, or a class for clones that have expanded.

TRBJ1-1,-,TRBV7-2,-,CASSETSNRNTEAFF,TGTGCCAGCAGCGAGACGAGCAACAGGAACACTGAAGCTTTCTTT
TRBJ1-5,-,TRBV6-4,TRBD1,CASPQDRGLFSNQPQHF,TGTGCCAGCCCTCAGGACAGGGGGCTCTTTAGCAATCAGCCCCAGCATTTT
TRBJ2-4,many,TRBV20-1,-,CSAGGSAKNIQYF,TGCAGTGCTGGGGGGAGTGCCAAAAACATTCAGTACTTC
TRBJ2-3,-,TRBV7-2,-,CASSVRLSSSIDTQYF,TGTGCCAGCAGCGTCCGGTTGTCTTCTAGCATAGATACGCAGTATTTT
TRBJ2-3,-,TRBV4-1,-,CASSQGPRTQLGDTQYF,TGCGCCAGCAGCCAAGGCCCCCGGACCCAGTTGGGGGATACGCAGTATTTT
TRBJ2-1,once,TRBV7-2,-,CASSPIEDEQFF,TGTGCCAGCAGCCCCATCGAGGATGAGCAGTTCTTC
TRBJ2-3,many,TRBV12-3/TRBV12-4,-,CASSPSGRNTDTQYF,TGTGCCAGCAGTCCCTCGGGACGTAACACAGATACGCAGTATTTT
TRBJ2-7,few,TRBV7-2,-,CASSRGGTFLYEQYF,TGTGCCAGCAGCCGCGGAGGGACATTCCTCTACGAGCAGTACTTC
TRBJ2-3,many,TRBV7-3,TRBD2,CASRELAGGLTDTQYF,TGTGCCAGCAGGGAACTAGCGGGGGGGCTCACAGATACGCAGTATTTT
TRBJ1-1,few,TRBV5-5,TRBD1,CASSSRQGENTEAFF,TGTGCCAGCAGCTCCAGACAGGGTGAGAACACTGAAGCTTTCTTT
TRBJ1-1,-,TRBV6-6,-,CASSSGQCKAFF,TGTGCCAGCAGTTCAGGACAGTGCAAAGCTTTCTTT
TRBJ2-7,few,TRBV20-1,-,CSAASQDNEQYF,TGCAGTGCTGCCTCCCAAGACAATGAGCAGTACTTC
TRBJ2-3,many,TRBV4-3,TRBD2,CASSQDSGRGEDTQYF,TGCGCCAGCAGCCAAGATTCGGGGCGGGGGGAGGATACGCAGTATTTT
TRBJ2-7,-,TRBV12-3/TRBV12-4,-,CASSPGVGGEQYF,TGTGCCAGCAGCCCGGGGGTAGGGGGCGAGCAGTACTTC
TRBJ1-3,few,TRBV6-2/TRBV6-3,-,CASRPHGGSGNTIYF,TGTGCCAGCAGGCCCCACGGTGGCTCTGGAAACACCATATATTTT
TRBJ2-3,few,TRBV12-3/TRBV12-4,TRBD2,CASTPPGLAVTDTQYF,TGTGCCAGCACTCCACCGGGACTAGCGGTTACAGATACGCAGTATTTT
TRBJ2-5,-,TRBV7-2,TRBD2,CASSPSGVRGETQYF,TGTGCCAGCAGCCCTAGCGGGGTGAGGGGGGAGACCCAGTACTTC
TRBJ2-7,-,TRBV12-3/TRBV12-4,-,CASGWRPDEQYF,TGTGCCAGTGGATGGAGACCAGACGAGCAGTACTTC
TRBJ2-6,once,TRBV2,TRBD1,CASSEGRSGGFSGANVLTF,TGTGCCAGCAGTGAAGGCAGGTCAGGGGGCTTCTCTGGGGCCAACGTCCTGACTTTC
TRBJ2-3,-,TRBV11-2,-,CASSLVSGVTDTQYF,TGTGCCAGCAGCTTAGTTTCCGGTGTTACAGATACGCAGTATTTT
TRBJ1-1,-,TRBV5-1,TRBD1,CASSDGTGTNTEAFF,TGCGCCAGCAGCGATGGGACAGGGACGAACACTGAAGCTTTCTTT
TRBJ2-3,-,TRBV4-3,TRBD2,CASSPSFPAGEADTQYF,TGCGCCAGCAGCCCGTCCTTTCCTGCGGGGGAAGCAGATACGCAGTATTTT
TRBJ2-1,-,TRBV5-1,TRBD2,CASSSGLVGHNEQFF,TGCGCCAGCAGCTCGGGACTAGTAGGTCACAATGAGCAGTTCTTC
TRBJ2-5,-,TRBV5-1,-,CASKSGRETQYF,TGCGCCAGCAAATCAGGGCGGGAGACCCAGTACTTC
TRBJ2-6,-,TRBV4-3,-,CASSQESGSGANVLTF,TGCGCCAGCAGCCAAGAAAGCGGCTCTGGGGCCAACGTCCTGACTTTC
TRBJ2-2,many,TRBV12-3/TRBV12-4,-,CASSPVYVTGELFF,TGTGCCAGCAGCCCGGTTTACGTCACCGGGGAGCTGTTTTTT
TRBJ2-5,-,TRBV5-1,-,CAGKPLGGVAETQYF,TGCGCCGGCAAGCCCCTTGGGGGTGTGGCAGAGACCCAGTACTTC
TRBJ2-1,-,TRBV28,TRBD1,CASCTGGVRNEQFF,TGTGCCAGTTGTACAGGGGGCGTGAGGAATGAGCAGTTCTTC
TRBJ1-1,many,TRBV12-3/TRBV12-4,-,CASSLRLQNTEAFF,TGTGCCAGCAGTTTGAGGCTGCAGAACACTGAAGCTTTCTTT
TRBJ2-1,many,TRBV7-9,TRBD1,CASSLSRTGAGEQFF,TGTGCCAGCAGCTTATCCCGGACAGGGGCTGGTGAGCAGTTCTTC
TRBJ1-2,-,TRBV7-2,-,CASSTGPQSSNYGYTF,TGTGCCAGCAGCACCGGGCCCCAATCGTCTAACTATGGCTACACCTTC
TRBJ1-2,-,TRBV7-2,-,CASSPDRKYGYTF,TGTGCCAGCAGCCCCGACAGAAAGTATGGCTACACCTTC
TRBJ2-3,few,TRBV6-2/TRBV6-3,TRBD1,CASSPLRQGDTDTQYF,TGTGCCAGCAGCCCACTCCGACAGGGTGACACAGATACGCAGTATTTT
TRBJ2-1,many,TRBV6-5,-,CASSRYNEQFF,TGTGCCAGCAGCCGTTACAATGAGCAGTTCTTC
TRBJ1-1,-,TRBV7-2,-,CASSRTRTVAEAFF,TGTGCCAGCAGCCGAACCAGGACGGTGGCTGAAGCTTTCTTT
TRBJ1-5,few,TRBV4-1,TRBD1,CASSQGGQSYQPQHF,TGCGCCAGCAGCCAAGGGGGACAGTCTTATCAGCCCCAGCATTTT
TRBJ2-3,-,TRBV5-1,-,CASSYLPGHRTDTQYF,TGCGCCAGCAGCTATCTGCCGGGACATCGCACAGATACGCAGTATTTT
TRBJ2-1,-,TRBV5-1,-,CASSLKRFSCNEQFF,TGCGCCAGCAGCTTGAAGAGATTTTCCTGCAATGAGCAGTTCTTC
TRBJ2-1,many,TRBV9,TRBD2,CASSVATRLAEDNEQFF,TGTGCCAGCAGCGTAGCCACAAGGCTAGCGGAGGACAATGAGCAGTTCTTC
TRBJ1-2,few,TRBV9,TRBD1,CASSLGTGGINYGYTF,TGTGCCAGCAGTCTCGGGACAGGGGGCATAAACTATGGCTACACCTTC
TRBJ1-2,-,TRBV29-1,-,CSAQRGANYGYTF,TGCAGCGCCCAAAGGGGCGCTAACTATGGCTACACCTTC
TRBJ2-1,-,TRBV7-2,TRBD2,CASSLASGLAGFVYYNEQFF,TGTGCCAGCAGCTTAGCGTCGGGGCTAGCGGGGTTCGTCTACTACAATGAGCAGTTCTTC
TRBJ2-5,many,TRBV7-9,-,CASSLWLETQYF,TGTGCCAGCAGCTTATGGTTGGAGACCCAGTACTTC
TRBJ2-1,-,TRBV5-1,TRBD2,CAGSATGTSNNEQFF,TGCGCCGGCAGCGCTACCGGGACTAGCAACAATGAGCAGTTCTTC
TRBJ2-1,-,TRBV5-1,-,CASSHGVGEQFF,TGCGCCAGCAGCCATGGAGTGGGTGAGCAGTTCTTC
TRBJ2-3,-,TRBV7-9,TRBD2,CASSKIAGGRTDTQYF,TGTGCCAGCAGCAAAATAGCGGGGGGGCGCACAGATACGCAGTATTTT
TRBJ1-6,few,TRBV4-1,TRBD1,CASSQDNRGRLNSPLHF,TGCGCCAGCAGCCAAGATAATAGGGGGCGCTTAAATTCACCCCTCCACTTT
TRBJ1-2,many,TRBV10-3,-,CAIKRTDNNYGYTF,TGTGCCATCAAGAGGACGGATAATAACTATGGCTACACCTTC
TRBJ2-1,-,TRBV29-1,-,CSVPETEYNEQFF,TGCAGCGTTCCTGAGACAGAGTACAATGAGCAGTTCTTC
TRBJ2-7,once,TRBV7-9,-,CASSLAVFRTGHSYNEQYF,TGTGCCAGCAGCTTAGCGGTTTTTCGAACAGGACATAGTTACAATGAGCAGTACTTC